The 26 T cell receptor beta chains in this list originate from one sample, sequenced in a study of OX40 agonist ivuxolimab in advanced cancers. Clones were sequenced by immunoSEQ multiplex PCR, and TCRdb holds only the in-frame ones, with some missing. The sample carries under 85,000 clones, roughly 84% recorded once. The sample was CD4+ or CD8+ T cells sorted from blood, taken in a trial of the OX40 agonist ivuxolimab. The receptors originated from an adult with an advanced solid tumor such as melanoma, head and neck, liver or kidney cancer.

This chain connects TRBV10-1 to TRBJ2-6; TRBD1 matches at 8 bases. V was clipped by 4 bases and J by 2 bases; unmatched bases: 7. The length of the CDR3 is 17 residues. Germline values: CDR1 WNHNN, CDR2 SYGVQD (reference sequence). The CDR3 reads CASSADRELTGANVLTF. CDR3 sequence (DNA): TGCGCCAGCAGTGCGGACAGGGAACTCACTGGGGCCAACGTCCTGACTTTC.

DNA of the CDR3: TGTGCCAGCAGCTTAGAGTCAGGGCTCACTGAAGCTTTCTTT. Translating gives CASSLESGLTEAFF. The V call is TRBV7-6, the J call TRBJ1-1; perhaps TRBD1 as D (5 bases). Trimming took off 1 base at V and 4 bases at J, with 10 bases between the two ends. Germline V gene sequence: CDR1 SGHVS, CDR2 FNYEAQ. The CDR3 consists of 14 residues.

This chain connects TRBV19 to TRBJ1-1; TRBD1 agrees at 12 bases. With 3 bases clipped from V and 1 base from J, the junction kept 12 bases outside the gene matches. The CDR3 covers 19 residues. Germline values: CDR1 LNHDA, CDR2 SQIVND (reference sequence). The CDR3 bases are TGTGCCAGTAGTATCCCGGCCGGGACAGGGGGCTCAAGGAACACTGAAGCTTTCTTT. Its protein is CASSIPAGTGGSRNTEAFF.

The chain combines TRBV28 with TRBJ1-6; D not certain. Trimming left V 5 bases short and J 6 bases short, with 14 bases between. The germline gives CDR1 MDHEN, CDR2 SYDVKM. The CDR3 loop spans 15 amino acids. As DNA, the CDR3 is TGTGCCAGCAGTACCCCCGCTAAGCTTAATTCACCCCTCCACTTT. Protein: CASSTPAKLNSPLHF.

V usage is TRBV4-3 and J usage is TRBJ1-1; perhaps TRBD1 as D (6 bases). The CDR3 is 17 amino acids. Germline V CDR1 and CDR2: LGHNA, YSLEER. V lost 1 base, J lost 0 bases, and 15 bases lay in between. The CDR3 region has the DNA TGCGCCAGCAGCCAAGTTTCGTTTAGGGGGGTGAACACTGAAGCTTTCTTT. Protein: CASSQVSFRGVNTEAFF.

V and J are TRBV11-3 and TRBJ2-1, with 13 nucleotides matching TRBD2. Trimming removed 5 bases from V and 8 bases from J; junction bases left unmatched: 6. Germline values: CDR1 SGHNT, CDR2 YENEEA. The CDR3 runs to 15 residues. CDR3 amino acids: CASSDGLAGVDEQFF. The CDR3 DNA follows: TGTGCCAGCAGCGACGGACTAGCGGGAGTAGATGAGCAGTTCTTC.

This clone was detected once. The chain joins TRBV6-6 to TRBJ2-1; 13 nucleotides line up with TRBD2. CDR3 length equals 15 residues. CDR1 is MNHNY, CDR2 SVGAGI, per germline (reference sequence). The trim removed 5 bases at V and 9 bases at J, leaving 7 bases unmatched. The CDR3, as DNA: TGTGCCAGCAGTCCCGGGACTAGCGGGATGGGTGAGCAGTTCTTC. It encodes CASSPGTSGMGEQFF.

V usage is TRBV18 and J usage is TRBJ2-3; 7 bases line up with TRBD1. Looked up from germline, CDR1 is KGHSH and CDR2 is LQKENI. The CDR3 runs to 18 residues. Trimming took 0 bases from V and 0 from J; bases not matched to a gene: 9. This CDR3 is CASSPPSAGTVSTDTQYF. CDR3 DNA sequence: TGTGCCAGCTCACCACCAAGTGCCGGGACAGTGAGCACAGATACGCAGTATTTT.

CDR3 DNA: TGTGCCAGCAGTGAGAACGGGGGAAACACCGGGGAGCTGTTTTTT. Protein product: CASSENGGNTGELFF. The chain carries TRBV2 and TRBJ2-2; D may be TRBD2 (6 bases). The CDR3 has 15 amino acids. Germline V CDR1 and CDR2: SNHLY, FYNNEI. Between the trimmed V and J ends, which lost 3 bases and 2 bases, there was a span of 10 bases.

The chain carries TRBV4-2 and TRBJ1-4; D perhaps matches TRBD1 (5 bases). Germline CDR1 and CDR2: LGHNA and YNFKEQ. The CDR3 is 14 residues long. Trimming pared 0 bases from V and 8 bases from J, leaving 10 bases between. As DNA, the CDR3 is TGTGCCAGCAGCCAAGACAGGGTTAGGGAAAAACTGTTTTTT. It is translated as CASSQDRVREKLFF.

The V and J genes are TRBV15 and TRBJ1-1; D call uncertain. The germline gives CDR1 LNHNV, CDR2 YYDKDF (reference sequence). CDR3 length equals 13 residues. V was shortened by 7 bases and J by 5 bases, with 14 bases between the two germline ends. CDR3 region: CATTPRIETEAFF. The CDR3 DNA is TGTGCCACCACCCCCCGTATTGAGACTGAAGCTTTCTTT.

The V and J genes are TRBV7-2 and TRBJ1-1; D unclear. This CDR3 has 14 residues. From germline, CDR1 is SGHTA and CDR2 FQGNSA. V was trimmed by 2 bases and J by 4 bases, leaving 11 bases between them. The CDR3 DNA is TGTGCCAGCAGCTTAACGAGGAGCCTCACTGAAGCTTTCTTT. Translation gives CASSLTRSLTEAFF.

In nucleotides, the CDR3 is TGTGCCAGCAGGGACAGTTTGGAGACCCAGTACTTC. Translation gives CASRDSLETQYF. V gene TRBV6-5 combines with J gene TRBJ2-5, with TRBD1 as a possible D gene (6 bases). The V end was cut by 6 bases, the J end by 5 bases, with 10 bases between. Germline V gene sequence: CDR1 MNHEY, CDR2 SVGAGI. CDR3 length: 12 residues.

The V call is TRBV2, the J call TRBJ2-5; D unclear. V lost 4 bases to trimming and J lost 5 bases, with 5 bases between them. Per germline, CDR1 SNHLY and CDR2 FYNNEI. The CDR3 totals 11 residues. CDR3 bases: TGTGCCAGCAGTGTACTGGAGACCCAGTACTTC. Amino acid sequence: CASSVLETQYF. Using reference TRBV2 and TRBJ2-5 for the parts outside the CDR3, the full variable domain is EPEVTQTPSHQVTQMGQEVILRCVPISNHLYFYWYRQILGQKVEFLVSFYNNEISEKSEIFDDQFSVERPDGSNFTLKIRSTKLEDSAMYFCASSVLETQYFGPGTRLLVL.

V usage is TRBV7-8 and J usage is TRBJ2-5; D gene unclear. This CDR3 comprises 13 residues. Trimming took off 5 bases at V and 5 bases at J, with 12 bases between the two ends. Per the germline V gene, CDR1 is SGHVS and CDR2 is FQNEAQ. In DNA form, the CDR3 reads TGTGCCAGCAGCCACGGTACAGCGGAGACCCAGTACTTC. Translation: CASSHGTAETQYF.

V and J are TRBV11-2 and TRBJ2-1; D is undetermined. Germline V gene data show CDR1 as SGHAT and CDR2 as FQNNGV. The CDR3 covers 17 residues. Trimming removed 2 bases from V and 0 bases from J, with 14 bases in between. This CDR3 is CASSLYTAASSYNEQFF. For the CDR3, the DNA is TGTGCCAGCAGCTTATATACCGCCGCCAGCTCCTACAATGAGCAGTTCTTC.

This clone is a singleton in its sample. The V call is TRBV6-1, the J call TRBJ2-1; 9 bases align to TRBD2. With 0 bases clipped from V and 8 bases from J, the junction kept 8 bases outside the gene matches. Germline lookup yields CDR1 MNHNS and CDR2 SASEGT. The CDR3 loop spans 16 amino acids. The CDR3 is CASSEARLAGDYEQFF. In nucleotides, the CDR3 is TGTGCCAGCAGTGAAGCGCGGTTAGCGGGAGATTATGAGCAGTTCTTC.

The genes are TRBV5-6 and TRBJ2-1, with D hard to call. The V gene lost 4 bases and the J gene lost 5 bases, with 7 bases spanning the gap. This CDR3 region has 12 residues. Looked up from germline, CDR1 is SGHDT and CDR2 is YYEEEE. The CDR3: CASSGVNNEQFF. CDR3 DNA sequence: TGTGCCAGCAGCGGCGTTAACAATGAGCAGTTCTTC. Filled out from reference TRBV5-6 and TRBJ2-1, the complete variable domain reads DAGVTQSPTHLIKTRGQQVTLRCSPKSGHDTVSWYQQALGQGPQFIFQYYEEEERQRGNFPDRFSGHQFPNYSSELNVNALLLGDSALYLCASSGVNNEQFFGPGTRLTVL.

The sample holds one count of this clone. The gene calls are TRBV18 and TRBJ1-2, with no clear D. V dropped 2 bases and J dropped 7 bases, with 11 bases sitting between them. Per the germline V gene, CDR1 is KGHSH and CDR2 is LQKENI. This CDR3 is built from 13 residues. CDR3 DNA sequence: TGTGCCAGCTCACCATCGTACAGTCGTGGCTACACCTTC. Protein product: CASSPSYSRGYTF. Combining the CDR3 with reference TRBV18 and TRBJ1-2 gives the whole variable domain NAGVMQNPRHLVRRRGQEARLRCSPMKGHSHVYWYRQLPEEGLKFMVYLQKENIIDESGMPKERFSAEFPKEGPSILRIQQVVRGDSAAYFCASSPSYSRGYTFGSGTRLTVV.

The rearrangement links TRBV5-1 to TRBJ2-1, with TRBD2 matching 7 bases. The trim removed 4 bases at V and 9 bases at J, leaving 19 bases unmatched. The CDR3 is 17 residues long. The germline V gene encodes CDR1 SGHRS and CDR2 YFSETQ. CDR3 loop: CASSKGTVAGAAAEQFF. CDR3 in DNA: TGCGCCAGCAGCAAGGGTACGGTGGCGGGAGCAGCGGCTGAGCAGTTCTTC.

V and J are TRBV19 and TRBJ1-6, with 7 bases fitting TRBD1. The trim removed 10 bases at V and 0 bases at J, leaving 15 bases unmatched. This CDR3 is 18 amino acids long. Germline lookup yields CDR1 LNHDA and CDR2 SQIVND (reference sequence). The CDR3 DNA is TGTGCCACAGGAAAGGGACAGCCATGGAGCTCCTATAATTCACCCCTCCACTTT. Protein: CATGKGQPWSSYNSPLHF.

V usage is TRBV4-3 and J usage is TRBJ1-2; TRBD1 might be the D (5 bases). Germline lookup yields CDR1 LGHNA and CDR2 YSLEER. V lost 0 bases and J lost 3, with 17 bases in between. The CDR3 contains 17 residues. The CDR3 spells CASSQDLVGRTYYGYTF. The CDR3 DNA is TGCGCCAGCAGCCAAGATCTGGTGGGGCGTACTTACTATGGCTACACCTTC.

This clone has just one count. J is TRBJ1-4 and V is TRBV28, with TRBD1 as a possible D gene (6 bases). The CDR3 contains 17 residues. Germline V lookup: CDR1 MDHEN, CDR2 SYDVKM. Trimming left V 0 bases short and J 0 bases short, with 11 bases between. The CDR3 coding sequence is TGTGCCAGCAGTTTATGGGTTGGGGGCGCAACTAATGAAAAACTGTTTTTT. This translates into CASSLWVGGATNEKLFF.

The chain joins TRBV4-1 to TRBJ2-7; unclear D gene. The ends were cut back, 4 bases at V and 0 bases at J, with 16 bases in the middle. CDR1 and CDR2 from the germline V gene are MGHRA and YSYEKL. This CDR3 region has 16 residues. This CDR3 reads CASSLLFSTSSYEQYF. In nucleotides, the CDR3 is TGCGCCAGCAGCCTCCTATTTTCTACGAGCTCCTACGAGCAGTACTTC.

In regard to this clone: Germline and junction disagree at one end, which may indicate a read error. The rearrangement uses TRBV13 and TRBJ2-5; 12 nucleotides align to TRBD1. The CDR3 length is 14 residues. In germline, CDR1 is PRHDT, CDR2 FYEKMQ (reference sequence). The CDR3 loop reads CVSSLGTGGKTQYF. For the CDR3, the DNA is TGTGTCAGCAGCTTAGGGACAGGGGGCAAGACCCAGTACTTC.

The chain uses TRBV5-5 and TRBJ2-7; 8 bases align to TRBD1. V trimming: 2 bases; J trimming: 6 bases; junction bases outside the gene matches: 7. The CDR3 loop spans 14 amino acids. Germline V gives CDR1 SGHKS, CDR2 YYEKEE (reference sequence). The CDR3 loop is CASSLNRGFGEQYF. CDR3 sequence (DNA): TGTGCCAGCAGCTTAAACAGGGGGTTTGGCGAGCAGTACTTC.